Listed here are 27 T cell receptor beta chains from one sample, sequenced in a study of CD8+ T cells in alopecia areata. Following RNA extraction, reverse transcription yielded cDNA that acted as the sequencing template. Here immunoSEQ multiplex PCR was the method, and the copy in TCRdb shows in-frame clones only, minus some. The sample consists of about 200,000 clones, 35% to 45% of them appearing once. Treatment: oral pan-JAK inhibitor, 5-10 mg twice daily. The sample here was CD4+ T cells sorted from blood, taken at approximately week 30, from a patient treated with tofacitinib. These receptors were collected from a human donor with alopecia areata.

The chain couples TRBV29-1 to TRBJ2-7, with 16 bases matching TRBD2. V was clipped by 5 bases and J by 4 bases; unmatched bases: 8. The V gene's germline CDR1 is SQVTM and CDR2 ANQGSEA. The CDR3 consists of 16 residues. CDR3 coding DNA: TGCAGCGTTCGTCCCGGGACTAGCGGGGGGGTTTACGAGCAGTACTTC. Translated: CSVRPGTSGGVYEQYF.

The chain is built from TRBV6-1 and TRBJ1-1; tentatively, D is TRBD1 (5 bases). The CDR3 has 11 amino acids. The V gene lost 5 bases and the J gene lost 8 bases, with 9 bases spanning the gap. Germline values: CDR1 MNHNS, CDR2 SASEGT. CDR3 coding DNA: TGTGCCAGCAGTTACAGGATGGAAGCTTTCTTT. It translates to CASSYRMEAFF.

This clone came up a few times. This sequence joins TRBV7-8 and TRBJ2-4, with D possibly being TRBD2 (6 bases). The CDR3 runs 13 residues. Trimming stripped 5 bases from V and 8 bases from J, with 13 bases between. Germline V CDR1 and CDR2: SGHVS, FQNEAQ. As DNA, the CDR3 is TGTGCCAGCAGCCGCCGGGAGCGGGACATTCAGTACTTC. It yields the protein CASSRRERDIQYF. The entire variable domain, with the rest obtained from reference TRBV7-8 and TRBJ2-4, is as follows: GAGVSQSPRYKVAKRGQDVALRCDPISGHVSLFWYQQALGQGPEFLTYFQNEAQLDKSGLPSDRFFAERPEGSVSTLKIQRTQQEDSAVYLCASSRRERDIQYFGAGTRLSVL.

There are a few counts of this clone. This chain connects TRBV5-1 to TRBJ1-6; D gene ambiguous. Per germline, CDR1 SGHRS and CDR2 YFSETQ. The germline V and J ends were trimmed by 0 bases and 7 bases, with 5 bases remaining between them. The CDR3 sequence is 13 residues long. The CDR3 loop reads CASSLGQNSPLHF. The CDR3 DNA follows: TGCGCCAGCAGCTTGGGCCAAAATTCACCCCTCCACTTT.

The chain links TRBV9 to TRBJ2-1, with 9 positions matching TRBD2. The CDR3 sequence is 17 residues long. V lost 0 bases to trimming and J lost 6 bases; unmatched junction nucleotides: 10. Germline V gene data show CDR1 as SGDLS and CDR2 as YYNGEE. The CDR3 reads CASSVGVGGRASNEQFF. Here the CDR3 DNA reads TGTGCCAGCAGCGTAGGGGTCGGCGGGAGGGCCAGCAATGAGCAGTTCTTC.

The V gene is TRBV30, the J gene TRBJ2-1; no firm D call. V lost 0 bases and J lost 1, with 4 bases in between. CDR1 is GTSNPN and CDR2 is SVGIG in the germline V gene (reference sequence). There are 13 residues in the CDR3. This chain's CDR3 is CAWSVQSYNEQFF. As DNA, the CDR3 is TGTGCCTGGAGTGTCCAGTCCTACAATGAGCAGTTCTTC.

This clone was seen only a few times. The chain joins TRBV19 to TRBJ1-4, with D unresolved. The CDR3 has 13 amino acids. Trimming left V 4 bases short and J 5 bases short, with 8 bases between. Germline loops: CDR1 LNHDA, CDR2 SQIVND (reference sequence). The CDR3: CASSRALNEKLFF. The CDR3 DNA follows: TGTGCCAGTAGTAGGGCGCTGAATGAAAAACTGTTTTTT.

The gene calls are TRBV29-1 and TRBJ1-1, with 10 bases identical to TRBD1. V was clipped by 6 bases and J by 4 bases; unmatched bases: 8. Germline CDR1 is SQVTM and CDR2 is ANQGSEA. This CDR3 is built from 14 residues. DNA for the CDR3: TGCAGCGTGACAGGGGGCCGGAGTGGCACTGAAGCTTTCTTT. Residues: CSVTGGRSGTEAFF. Full variable domain (remainder filled in from reference TRBV29-1 and TRBJ1-1): SAVISQKPSRDICQRGTSLTIQCQVDSQVTMMFWYRQQPGQSLTLIATANQGSEATYESGFVIDKFPISRPNLTFSTLTVSNMSPEDSSIYLCSVTGGRSGTEAFFGQGTRLTVV.

The chain uses TRBV5-6 and TRBJ2-1; D is undetermined. The CDR3 has 13 residues. Germline V lookup: CDR1 SGHDT, CDR2 YYEEEE. Trimming stripped 1 base from V and 8 bases from J, with 10 bases between. The CDR3 reads CASSLTGPYEQFF. The CDR3 DNA reads TGTGCCAGCAGCTTGACGGGTCCTTATGAGCAGTTCTTC.

V is TRBV9 and J is TRBJ2-5, with D possibly being TRBD1 or TRBD2 (5 bases each). The CDR3 covers 17 residues. The ends were cut back, 0 bases at V and 1 base at J, with 16 bases in the middle. Germline V gene data show CDR1 as SGDLS and CDR2 as YYNGEE. The CDR3 is CASSVGWNRDAQETQYF. The CDR3 DNA is TGTGCCAGCAGCGTAGGGTGGAACCGGGACGCCCAAGAGACCCAGTACTTC.

V gene TRBV6-5 combines with J gene TRBJ2-1; unclear D gene. Per germline, CDR1 MNHEY and CDR2 SVGAGI. This CDR3 region has 11 residues. V gave up 5 bases and J gave up 4 bases, with 3 bases separating them. The CDR3 loop reads CASSPYNEQFF. CDR3 coding DNA: TGTGCCAGCAGTCCTTACAATGAGCAGTTCTTC.

This sequence joins TRBV9 and TRBJ1-3, with 7 bases matching TRBD1. The V segment lost 4 bases and the J segment 0 bases; nucleotides outside the gene matches: 7. The germline gives CDR1 SGDLS, CDR2 YYNGEE. This CDR3 comprises 16 residues. This CDR3 is CASSPGQDISGNTIYF. The CDR3 nucleotides are TGTGCCAGCAGCCCCGGACAGGATATCTCTGGAAACACCATATATTTT.

This clone has only a few counts. J is TRBJ2-7 and V is TRBV9, with a possible D match to TRBD1 (5 bases). Trimming stripped 1 base from V and 5 bases from J, with 16 bases between. This CDR3 has 15 residues. The germline V gene encodes CDR1 SGDLS and CDR2 YYNGEE. CDR3 protein: CASSVMPQGLNEQYF. CDR3 nucleotide sequence: TGTGCCAGCAGCGTAATGCCTCAGGGATTGAACGAGCAGTACTTC.

This rearrangement joins TRBV18 to TRBJ2-5, with 7 positions matching TRBD2. The CDR3 is 14 residues long. Germline loops: CDR1 KGHSH, CDR2 LQKENI. Trimming at V came to 2 bases and at J to 4 bases, leaving 4 bases not matched to a gene. The CDR3 is CASSPGASGETQYF. CDR3 nucleotides: TGTGCCAGCTCACCAGGTGCTAGCGGAGAGACCCAGTACTTC.

This clone was seen more than once but under ten times. This chain joins TRBV18 and TRBJ1-3; maybe TRBD1 (6 bases). Per germline, CDR1 KGHSH and CDR2 LQKENI. Trimming took off 4 bases at V and 0 bases at J, with 16 bases between the two ends. The CDR3 spans 17 residues. Here the CDR3 DNA reads TGTGCCAGCTCACTTACCGGGACACCGGGCTCTGGAAACACCATATATTTT. Translation: CASSLTGTPGSGNTIYF.

The count of this clone is one. This chain joins TRBV30 and TRBJ1-3, with TRBD1 as a possible D gene (5 bases). There are 11 residues in the CDR3. Germline values: CDR1 GTSNPN, CDR2 SVGIG (reference sequence). Trimming left V 4 bases short and J 8 bases short, with 9 bases between. Written as DNA, the CDR3 is TGTGCCTGGACCCGAGGGGACACCATATATTTT. This encodes CAWTRGDTIYF.

This clone appeared a few times. The J gene is TRBJ2-3, the V gene TRBV6-5; a weak D match, TRBD1 (6 bases). CDR3 size: 15 residues. Germline CDR1 MNHEY, CDR2 SVGAGI. With 5 bases removed from V and 2 bases from J, the gap between germline ends came to 14 bases. This CDR3 reads CASSPDRIFTDTQYF. The DNA of the CDR3 is TGTGCCAGCAGTCCAGACAGGATCTTCACAGATACGCAGTATTTT.

This chain links TRBV7-9 with TRBJ1-1; D call uncertain. V gave up 5 bases and J gave up 1 base, with 14 bases separating them. The CDR3 sequence is 15 residues long. Germline CDR1 and CDR2: SEHNR and FQNEAQ (reference sequence). CDR3 residues: CASSPLGQPNTEAFF. DNA of the CDR3: TGTGCCAGCAGCCCCCTTGGGCAGCCGAACACTGAAGCTTTCTTT. Full variable domain (remainder filled in from reference TRBV7-9 and TRBJ1-1): DTGVSQNPRHKITKRGQNVTFRCDPISEHNRLYWYRQTLGQGPEFLTYFQNEAQLEKSRLLSDRFSAERPKGSFSTLEIQRTEQGDSAMYLCASSPLGQPNTEAFFGQGTRLTVV.

The CDR3 spells CASSSMGGQGYHSGANVLTF. The CDR3 nucleotides are TGTGCCAGCAGCTCCATGGGGGGACAGGGATACCACTCTGGGGCCAACGTCCTGACTTTC. The chain has TRBV7-8 and TRBJ2-6; 9 bases agree with TRBD1. This CDR3 contains 20 residues. The J segment lost 0 bases and the V segment lost 4 bases, leaving 13 bases of the junction unmatched. The V gene's germline CDR1 is SGHVS and CDR2 FQNEAQ.

The CDR3 loop is CASRLGTQRQYF. DNA of the CDR3: TGTGCCAGCCGACTCGGGACCCAAAGGCAGTACTTC. The chain couples TRBV7-9 to TRBJ2-7; TRBD1 or TRBD2 may be the D gene (5 bases each). The germline V gene encodes CDR1 SEHNR and CDR2 FQNEAQ (reference sequence). The length of the CDR3 is 12 residues. Trimming pared 8 bases from V and 9 bases from J, leaving 17 bases between.

The V gene is TRBV29-1, the J gene TRBJ2-2; 8 bases align to TRBD2. After removal of 4 bases from V and 6 bases from J, the junction contained 7 bases not matched to a gene. Per the germline V gene, CDR1 is SQVTM and CDR2 is ANQGSEA. The CDR3 is 14 residues long. The CDR3: CSVGLLAVAGELFF. CDR3 DNA sequence: TGCAGCGTTGGGTTACTAGCGGTCGCCGGGGAGCTGTTTTTT.

This chain uses TRBV5-4 with TRBJ2-5; 8 positions match TRBD1. CDR3 size: 15 residues. The J segment lost 0 bases and the V segment lost 4 bases, leaving 5 bases of the junction unmatched. Germline lookup yields CDR1 SGHNT and CDR2 YYREEE (reference sequence). The CDR3 nucleotides read TGTGCCAGCAGCCCAACAGGGGGAAACCAAGAGACCCAGTACTTC. Its translation is CASSPTGGNQETQYF.

V is TRBV18 and J is TRBJ1-1, with no clear D. Germline V gives CDR1 KGHSH, CDR2 LQKENI. V lost 5 bases to trimming and J lost 1 base, with 17 bases between them. The CDR3 spans 16 residues. The CDR3 DNA follows: TGTGCCAGCTCAAAAGAATCCTCTCTGGAGAACACTGAAGCTTTCTTT. It encodes CASSKESSLENTEAFF.

The chain recombines TRBV4-1 with TRBJ2-3; D may be TRBD1 or TRBD2 (5 bases each). Germline lookup yields CDR1 MGHRA and CDR2 YSYEKL. V was clipped by 6 bases and J by 3 bases, with 16 bases between them. This CDR3 has 15 amino acids. CDR3 in amino acids: CASSLGVHETDTQYF. The CDR3 coding sequence is TGCGCCAGCAGTTTGGGGGTACACGAGACAGATACGCAGTATTTT.

In this sample, this clone turned up a few times. The rearrangement uses TRBV18 and TRBJ1-1; possible D gene TRBD1, 5 bases. CDR1 KGHSH and CDR2 LQKENI come from the germline V gene. This CDR3 has 11 residues. The ends were cut back, 1 base at V and 9 bases at J, with 6 bases in the middle. CDR3 region: CASSPQGKAFF. In nucleotides, the CDR3 is TGTGCCAGCTCACCACAGGGGAAAGCTTTCTTT.

This clone was recorded only once. The genes are TRBV7-3 and TRBJ2-1, with D possibly being TRBD2 (6 bases). The CDR3 has 14 residues. V was shortened by 5 bases and J by 5 bases, with 13 bases between the two germline ends. Germline CDR1 and CDR2: SGHTA and FQGTGA. The DNA for the CDR3 is TGTGCCAGCAGCCGCCGCGGGACCGACAATGAGCAGTTCTTC. Amino acid sequence: CASSRRGTDNEQFF.

The chain employs TRBV18 and TRBJ2-7; D call uncertain. This CDR3 contains 11 residues. Per germline, CDR1 KGHSH and CDR2 LQKENI. Trimming cost V 5 bases and J 7 bases, with 9 bases left between them. DNA of the CDR3: TGTGCCAGCTCAGGGGTGCGAGAGCAGTACTTC. Translation gives CASSGVREQYF. Using reference TRBV18 and TRBJ2-7 for the parts outside the CDR3, the full variable domain is NAGVMQNPRHLVRRRGQEARLRCSPMKGHSHVYWYRQLPEEGLKFMVYLQKENIIDESGMPKERFSAEFPKEGPSILRIQQVVRGDSAAYFCASSGVREQYFGPGTRLTVT.